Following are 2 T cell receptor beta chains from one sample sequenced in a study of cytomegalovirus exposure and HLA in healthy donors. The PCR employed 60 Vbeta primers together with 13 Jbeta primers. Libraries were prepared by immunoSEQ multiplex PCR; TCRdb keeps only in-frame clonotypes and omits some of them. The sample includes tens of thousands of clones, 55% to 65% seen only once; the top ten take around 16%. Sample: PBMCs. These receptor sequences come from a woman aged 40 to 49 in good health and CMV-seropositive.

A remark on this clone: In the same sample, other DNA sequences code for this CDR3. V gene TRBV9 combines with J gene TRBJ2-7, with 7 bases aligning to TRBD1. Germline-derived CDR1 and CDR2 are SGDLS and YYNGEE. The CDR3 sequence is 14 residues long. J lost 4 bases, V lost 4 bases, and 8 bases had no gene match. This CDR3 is CASSPQGVGYEQYF. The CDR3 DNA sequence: TGTGCCAGCAGCCCCCAGGGGGTCGGTTACGAGCAGTACTTC.

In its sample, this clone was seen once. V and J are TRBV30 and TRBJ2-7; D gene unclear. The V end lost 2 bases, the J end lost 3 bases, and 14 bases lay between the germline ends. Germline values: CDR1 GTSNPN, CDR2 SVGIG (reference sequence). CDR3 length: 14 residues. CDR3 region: CAWSPSLQLYEQYF. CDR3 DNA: TGTGCCTGGAGTCCGAGCTTGCAACTCTACGAGCAGTACTTC.